This T cell receptor (beta chain) was profiled in a study of CD8+ T cells in alopecia areata (dated by TCRdb to the late 2010s). About the study as a whole: The treated patients, all with moderate-to-severe alopecia areata, were enrolled in an open-label pilot trial of oral tofacitinib given at 5 to 10 mg twice daily. Tofacitinib was administered for 6 to 18 months, and 6 months of follow-up off drug were then conducted to assess delayed response and recurrence. The SALT score, which quantifies the percentage of affected scalp surface area, was used to measure disease severity in treated patients. To study T cell clonal expansion in alopecia areata, the researchers applied high-throughput TCRbeta sequencing to both the C3H/HeJ mouse model and human patients. Human TCRbeta sequencing covered scalp tissue and sorted CD4+ and CD8+ peripheral blood T cells from patchy and totalis/universalis alopecia areata patients and healthy controls. Tofacitinib-treated patients had biopsies at baseline and at 4 and 24 weeks of treatment, with a later scalp biopsy in several patients. Scalp clonality was compared across normal scalp (n=4), patchy alopecia areata scalp (n=8), and alopecia totalis/universalis scalp (n=8). The RNA source kit depended on sample type: the PAXgene miRNA kit for fixed scalp, the miRNeasy kit for PBMCs, and the RNeasy kit for mouse skin. Amplification of TCRbeta CDR3 regions was done by immunoSEQ multiplex PCR using 35 Vbeta forward primers and 13 Jbeta reverse primers. The study at large found these results: Resident alphabeta T cells in normal human skin are also sequenced, complicating scalp TCR repertoire analysis, unlike mouse skin dominated by gammadelta T cells. Compared with normal scalp, lesional scalp, particularly in alopecia totalis/universalis, had higher clonality and more expanded CD8+ clones, which suggests antigenic drive. Because the treated cohort was small and included a single nonresponder, larger studies are needed to assess links between baseline CD8+ expansion and response. Tofacitinib significantly lowered scalp clonality and the number of expanded CD8+ clones among the top 100 scalp clones. Many expanded lesional clones were found to persist in scalp and blood during tofacitinib treatment, and relapse after treatment cessation may be partly explained by this persistence. TCR sequences shared between patients were less clear than in mice, possibly partly because of HLA diversity in the patient population.

The sample holds a few counts of this clone. What this receptor recognizes is not known. One base away there is no much larger clone; base qualities are not given. The CDR3 has 15 amino acids, counting the end cysteine and phenylalanine. Here the CDR3 DNA is all that survives: 45 bases in frame from base 1. For CDR1 and CDR2, the germline V gene lists SGHTA and FQGNSA. At the junction V is shortened by 6 bases and J by 3 bases, with 15 bases in between. The method was the immunoSEQ multiplex PCR assay. RNA was extracted from all samples and reverse transcribed into cDNA, which served as template for TCR sequencing. First-strand cDNA was synthesized using SuperScript III with a 2:1 mix of oligo-dT and random hexamers. A synthetic immune receptor repertoire was used to gauge amplification bias, and whatever bias remained was removed computationally. Concerning the study's data processing: Raw reads were preprocessed to remove errors, and CDR3 was defined by IMGT conventions from the conserved cysteine to phenylalanine. Clonality was calculated as 1 minus Shannon entropy normalized by log2 of the number of productive unique TCRs. Scalp TCRbeta sequences were cross-referenced with sorted blood CD4 and CD8 repertoires so that the CD4 or CD8 identity of scalp clones could be inferred. In TCRdb, the immuneACCESS table is reduced to in-frame sequences with V and J assigned. These tables do not hold every clone; where another copy was compared, an unresolved V gene accounts for under half, and the others remain unexplained. The V and J calls and the clone size are those of that table, but D and trimming were determined from the DNA. The table for this sample lists more than 100,000 clones; around 53% of them were counted only once. The top ten constitute approximately 0.46% of the sample.

Taken with the paper, the label for time point translates to: less than five weeks on oral tofacitinib. The treatment or condition label of this sample denotes: oral pan-JAK inhibitor, 5-10 mg twice daily. Lesional scalp punch biopsies and peripheral blood were obtained from alopecia areata patients. PBMCs were separated by density centrifugation and stained for CD3, CD4 and CD8, after which CD4+ and CD8+ T cells were sorted on a FACSAria. The specimen comprised CD4+ T cells sorted from blood, sampled at week 4, from a patient treated with tofacitinib. The receptor comes from a human donor with alopecia areata. Rearrangement joined TRBV7-2 to TRBJ2-4, with TRBD1 as a weak D call on 6 bases. The DNA sequence is TGTGCCAGCAGATTAAACGGGACACTCAAAAACATTCAGTACTTC. Its coded protein is CASRLNGTLKNIQYF. Supplemented by the reference TRBV7-2 and TRBJ2-4 proteins around the CDR3, the complete variable domain is GAGVSQSPSNKVTEKGKDVELRCDPISGHTALYWYRQSLGQGLEFLIYFQGNSAPDKSGLPSDRFSAERTGGSVSTLTIQRTQQEDSAVYLCASRLNGTLKNIQYFGAGTRLSVL.